What follows are 2 T cell receptor beta chains derived from one specimen sequenced in a study of blood T cell repertoires in COVID-19. Some clones are missing from TCRdb's copy, which holds only in-frame ones; the method was immunoSEQ multiplex PCR. The table includes about 210,000 clones, roughly 79% detected once. Sequencing was performed on PBMCs or T cells enriched from blood (not recorded which). The receptors come from a woman between 45 and 65 years old with acute COVID-19.

A few counts support this clone. The chain uses TRBV3-1 (or the pseudogene TRBV3-2) and TRBJ1-6; possible D gene TRBD1, 6 bases. Germline assignment: CDR1 LGHDT and CDR2 YNNKEL (reference sequence). CDR3 length equals 15 residues. Trimming stripped 2 bases from V and 8 bases from J, with 13 bases between. For the CDR3, the DNA is TGTGCCAGCAGCCAACGTACAGGGAATGATTCACCCCTCCACTTT. Encoded protein: CASSQRTGNDSPLHF.

Only one count was recorded for this clone. This chain connects TRBV5-1 to TRBJ2-2; D perhaps matches TRBD1 (5 bases). The V and J ends lost 5 bases and 0 bases respectively, with 11 bases between them. Germline V lookup: CDR1 SGHRS, CDR2 YFSETQ. The CDR3 has 15 residues. Written as DNA, the CDR3 is TGCGCCAGCAGACAGCAGGGCCCGAACACCGGGGAGCTGTTTTTT. This sequence encodes CASRQQGPNTGELFF.